This T cell receptor beta chain was obtained from a study of OX40 agonist ivuxolimab in advanced cancers. Describing the broader study: Ivuxolimab was an agonistic, fully human IgG2 monoclonal antibody directed against OX40 (CD134), a costimulatory receptor. The dose-escalation cohort was 82.7% male with a mean age of about 60 years, ranging from roughly 20 to 80. Prior anti-PD-1, anti-PD-L1 or anti-CTLA-4 therapy was permitted, and checkpoint inhibitors had been received by less than 45% of dose-escalation patients. Intravenous ivuxolimab was administered to patients every 2 weeks at six dose levels: 0.01, 0.1, 0.3, 1.5, 3 and 10 mg/kg. Among the roughly 50 dose-escalation patients, about 19 had hepatocellular carcinoma, 15 or so melanoma, 9 renal cell carcinoma and 9 head and neck cancer. The paper describes the monotherapy dose-escalation part (N ≈ 50 patients) of the phase I trial of ivuxolimab. Partial responses were achieved by three dose-escalation patients, of whom one had hepatocellular carcinoma and two had cutaneous melanoma. The purpose of peripheral TCRbeta sequencing was to test whether ivuxolimab changed TCR sequence diversity and led to clonal T-cell expansion.

A remark on this clone: The target of this receptor is not known. Base qualities are not recorded, but no much larger clone differs from it by a single base.

The trial excluded patients who had a history of autoimmune disease or who were on systemic immunosuppression. Peripheral blood for TCR sequencing was drawn from every dose cohort at baseline, at cycle 4 day 1 and at cycle 7 day 1. The samples were drawn from a first-in-human, open-label, multicenter phase I dose-escalation trial of ivuxolimab. Adults with locally advanced or metastatic melanoma, renal cell, hepatocellular, or head and neck squamous cell carcinoma were enrolled in the trial. Before TCR sequencing, CD4+ and CD8+ T cells were separately sorted from peripheral blood. Genomic DNA was extracted from sorted cells for sequencing of the TCRbeta CDR3 region. TCRbeta CDR3 regions were sequenced using the immunoSEQ Assay. TCRdb stores this immuneACCESS table with in-frame sequences only. Part of the clones is absent; in the studies checked, under half of the shortfall reflects unresolved V genes, and no reason is known for the rest. The sample includes more than 70,000 clones, with roughly 90% observed a single time. More than 8% of the sample belongs to the ten largest clones.

The V and J ends are trimmed by 4 bases and 3 bases, leaving 10 bases between them. In the germline V gene, CDR1 corresponds to SNHLY and CDR2 to FYNNEI. The CDR3, from cysteine to phenylalanine, totals 14 residues. The DNA shown is the 42-base CDR3, in frame from base 1. Study-wide conclusions, independent of this receptor: After ivuxolimab, expanded clones were on average more numerous among CD8+ T cells than among CD4+ T cells. Clonal expansion of both CD4+ and CD8+ blood T cells was observed from baseline to week 6 at doses 0.1 to 3.0 mg/kg. Antigen specificity was not determined for the clonally expanded peripheral T cells. Low levels of normalized T-cell clonal expansion were also seen in some patients who did not respond. In the 0.1-3.0 mg/kg groups, partial responders were among the patients with the lowest normalized peripheral clonal expansion, particularly in CD8+ T cells.

This material consisted of CD4+ or CD8+ T cells sorted from blood, taken in a trial of the OX40 agonist ivuxolimab. This receptor was identified in an adult with an advanced solid tumor such as melanoma, head and neck, liver or kidney cancer. Here the chain combines TRBV2 and TRBJ1-5; a confident D gene designation cannot be given. For the CDR3, the sequence is CASSAGPDNQPQHF. At the DNA level, the sequence is TGTGCCAGCAGTGCAGGACCCGACAATCAGCCCCAGCATTTT.